The 28 T cell receptor beta chains presented below share a single source sample, sequenced in a study of identical twins. One entry per CDR3 protein results from TCRdb running MiXCR on the 5' RACE reads. The sample contains over 200,000 distinct CDR3 sequences, over 5% of which appear only once. These data were also reused for a study on T cells expressing NK-cell markers.

Material for sequencing was CD8+ T cells sorted from blood. The receptors shown here come from a woman aged 18-29 years in good health.

This clonotype was seen many times. This rearrangement joins TRBV7-2 to TRBJ2-3, with TRBD2 matching 9 bases. The trim removed 1 base at V and 2 bases at J, leaving 7 bases unmatched. CDR1 and CDR2 (germline): SGHTA, FQGNSA. This CDR3 spans 17 amino acids. Here the CDR3 DNA reads TGTGCCAGCAGCTTAGTGGCTAGCGGGGAACTCACAGATACGCAGTATTTT. Its protein is CASSLVASGELTDTQYF.

The chain has TRBV4-3 and TRBJ1-4; D unresolved. The ends were cut back, 0 bases at V and 8 bases at J, with 16 bases in the middle. This CDR3 spans 16 amino acids. Germline V CDR1 and CDR2: LGHNA, YSLEER. CDR3 DNA sequence: TGCGCCAGCAGCCAAGATCTAGAGGAAGGTAGCGAAAAACTGTTTTTT. This codes for CASSQDLEEGSEKLFF.

This clonotype was seen a handful of times. The gene calls are TRBV4-2 and TRBJ1-1; 7 nucleotides align to TRBD1. The V gene's germline CDR1 is LGHNA and CDR2 YNFKEQ. The trim removed 3 bases at V and 6 bases at J, leaving 1 base unmatched. The CDR3 has 12 amino acids. CDR3 in DNA: TGTGCCAGCAGCCAGGGGACAGCTGAAGCTTTCTTT. This translates into CASSQGTAEAFF.

This chain connects TRBV7-2 to TRBJ2-2; D gene uncertain. Germline CDR1 and CDR2: SGHTA and FQGNSA. V was shortened by 10 bases and J by 8 bases, with 11 bases between the two germline ends. The CDR3 loop spans 11 amino acids. The CDR3: CAIRLGGELFF. For the CDR3, the DNA is TGTGCCATCCGACTTGGAGGGGAGCTGTTTTTT.

The table lists this clonotype with many counts. The chain has TRBV11-1 and TRBJ2-1, with 14 bases aligning to TRBD2. There are 20 residues in the CDR3. J gave up 8 bases and V 5 bases, and 20 bases lay outside the gene matches. CDR1 and CDR2 from the germline V gene are SGHAT and FQDESV (reference sequence). CDR3 in amino acids: CASSPTAPGTSGGSADEQFF. The CDR3 DNA is TGTGCCAGCAGCCCCACCGCCCCCGGGACTAGCGGGGGTAGTGCGGATGAGCAGTTCTTC.

In this sample, this clonotype turned up a few times. The V gene is TRBV25-1, the J gene TRBJ2-7; 10 nucleotides align to TRBD1. J gave up 1 base and V 2 bases, and 5 bases lay outside the gene matches. This CDR3 is built from 16 residues. The germline CDR1 and CDR2 sequences are MGHDK and SYGVNS. Written as DNA, the CDR3 is TGTGCCAGCAGTGAAAGTGGGGGACAGGGGTCCTACGAGCAGTACTTC. Translating it yields CASSESGGQGSYEQYF.

This clonotype was observed a handful of times. The chain recombines TRBV4-1 with TRBJ2-4; 10 bases agree with TRBD2. The V and J ends lost 1 base and 0 bases, in that order; junction bases with no gene match: 18. The CDR3 covers 22 residues. CDR1 is MGHRA and CDR2 is YSYEKL in the germline V gene. This CDR3 is CASSQGYIPASGSGEAKNIQYF. CDR3 bases: TGCGCCAGCAGCCAAGGATACATTCCCGCTAGCGGGAGCGGCGAAGCCAAAAACATTCAGTACTTC.

The genes are TRBV9 and TRBJ2-5; 8 positions agree with TRBD2. The CDR3 runs 15 residues. V lost 3 bases and J lost 4; bases outside the gene matches: 8. CDR1 is SGDLS and CDR2 is YYNGEE in the germline V gene. The chain's CDR3 is CASSATGGLRETQYF. The CDR3 DNA follows: TGTGCCAGCAGCGCCACGGGGGGGCTGAGAGAGACCCAGTACTTC.

Many counts were recorded for this clonotype. V gene TRBV7-2 combines with J gene TRBJ1-3; D remains unclear. The CDR3 loop spans 15 amino acids. Germline V gives CDR1 SGHTA, CDR2 FQGNSA. Trimming took 5 bases from V and 4 from J, leaving 15 bases between them. Here the CDR3 DNA reads TGTGCCAGCAGCGGCGAACCCCGCCAGGGAAACACCATATATTTT. Translation: CASSGEPRQGNTIYF.

Ten or more counts support this clonotype. The chain joins TRBV5-6 to TRBJ2-1; D remains unclear. The V end was cut by 0 bases, the J end by 0 bases, with 7 bases between. Germline CDR1 SGHDT, CDR2 YYEEEE. The CDR3 loop spans 15 amino acids. The CDR3 sequence is CASSLGLPSYNEQFF. CDR3 in DNA: TGTGCCAGCAGCTTGGGCCTACCCTCCTACAATGAGCAGTTCTTC.

The sample holds many counts of this clonotype. The chain joins TRBV20-1 to TRBJ2-3; TRBD1 matches 12 bases. Per germline, CDR1 DFQATT and CDR2 SNEGSKA (reference sequence). The CDR3 covers 14 residues. For the CDR3, the DNA is TGCAGAACCCGGGACAGGGGGCAGACAGATACGCAGTATTTT. The encoded protein is CRTRDRGQTDTQYF.

This clonotype was recorded many times. The chain recombines TRBV15 with TRBJ2-7; D is perhaps TRBD2 (5 bases). The CDR3 has 15 residues. Germline CDR1 and CDR2: LNHNV and YYDKDF (reference sequence). With 3 bases removed from V and 3 bases from J, the gap between germline ends came to 15 bases. CDR3 coding DNA: TGTGCCACCAGCAGCTCTAGGGAGTCTCGCTACGAGCAGTACTTC. This gives the protein CATSSSRESRYEQYF.

This clonotype was seen only a few times. The V call is TRBV3-1, the J call TRBJ2-7; D is unresolved. The CDR3 has 13 residues. V lost 4 bases, J lost 0 bases, and 7 bases lay in between. Germline assignment: CDR1 LGHDT and CDR2 YNNKEL (reference sequence). The CDR3 region has the DNA TGTGCCAGCAGCCGACTCCTCTCCTACGAGCAGTACTTC. It codes for CASSRLLSYEQYF.

This chain links TRBV6-1 with TRBJ1-5; D perhaps matches TRBD1 (5 bases). Trimming removed 5 bases at V and 5 bases at J, with 10 bases between. Looked up from germline, CDR1 is MNHNS and CDR2 is SASEGT. The CDR3 is made up of 13 amino acids. This chain's CDR3 is CASSPQGHQPQHF. The CDR3 coding sequence is TGTGCCAGCAGTCCCCAGGGACATCAGCCCCAGCATTTT.

CDR3 loop: CSAFGTGFGEQYF. The CDR3 nucleotides are TGCAGTGCTTTCGGGACAGGTTTCGGCGAGCAGTACTTC. The chain carries TRBV20-1 and TRBJ2-7; 8 bases are a match to TRBD1. V was pared by 5 bases and J by 6 bases, with 9 bases of the junction left unmatched. The CDR3 spans 13 residues. Germline loops: CDR1 DFQATT, CDR2 SNEGSKA (reference sequence).

This clonotype was found a few times. The V call is TRBV12-3 or TRBV12-4, the J call TRBJ1-1; D is possibly TRBD1 (5 bases). This CDR3 has 15 amino acids. Trimming cost V 3 bases and J 1 base, with 12 bases left between them. The CDR3, as DNA: TGTGCCAGCAGTTTTCTAGGGGATTCGAACACTGAAGCTTTCTTT. Encoded protein: CASSFLGDSNTEAFF.

The sample holds a few counts of this clonotype. The rearrangement uses TRBV20-1 and TRBJ2-7; TRBD1 matches 10 bases. With 5 bases clipped from V and 9 bases from J, the junction kept 13 bases outside the gene matches. The CDR3 covers 14 residues. Germline assignment: CDR1 DFQATT and CDR2 SNEGSKA (reference sequence). The CDR3 DNA is TGCAGTGCTGTGCAACCGGGACAGGGGTTGTGGCAGTACTTC. Protein sequence: CSAVQPGQGLWQYF.

DNA for the CDR3: TGCAGTGCTAGGAGCGGGAGGCGTACTTACAATGAGCAGTTCTTC. This encodes CSARSGRRTYNEQFF. The chain couples TRBV20-1 to TRBJ2-1, with 9 bases aligning to TRBD2. Germline CDR1 is DFQATT and CDR2 is SNEGSKA (reference sequence). The CDR3 contains 15 residues. Germline trimming cut 3 bases from V and 4 bases from J; bases unmatched to any gene: 7.

This clonotype has more than one count but fewer than ten. The V gene is TRBV3-1, the J gene TRBJ2-1; D gene ambiguous. V lost 1 base and J 5 bases, leaving 12 bases between the germline ends. The CDR3 consists of 15 residues. The germline gives CDR1 LGHDT, CDR2 YNNKEL (reference sequence). The CDR3 is CASSQADSNHNEQFF. Written as DNA, the CDR3 is TGTGCCAGCAGCCAAGCAGACTCCAATCACAATGAGCAGTTCTTC.

CDR3 region: CASCLDGYNEQFF. The CDR3 coding sequence is TGTGCCAGCTGCCTTGATGGTTACAATGAGCAGTTCTTC. V is TRBV2 and J is TRBJ2-1, with D unresolved. The V gene lost 8 bases and the J gene lost 4 bases, with 12 bases spanning the gap. The CDR3 has 13 residues. Germline-derived CDR1 and CDR2 are SNHLY and FYNNEI. Combining the CDR3 with reference TRBV2 and TRBJ2-1 gives the whole variable domain EPEVTQTPSHQVTQMGQEVILRCVPISNHLYFYWYRQILGQKVEFLVSFYNNEISEKSEIFDDQFSVERPDGSNFTLKIRSTKLEDSAMYFCASCLDGYNEQFFGPGTRLTVL.

This clonotype was seen a few times. This chain uses TRBV9 with TRBJ1-1; D not certain. CDR1 is SGDLS, CDR2 YYNGEE, per germline. V gave up 4 bases and J gave up 0 bases, with 10 bases separating them. The CDR3 is 14 residues long. In DNA, the CDR3 is TGTGCCAGCAGCCCGAAAGGAGTGAACACTGAAGCTTTCTTT. Its translation is CASSPKGVNTEAFF.

The chain couples TRBV29-1 to TRBJ2-7, with TRBD2 identical over 10 bases. Per the germline V gene, CDR1 is SQVTM and CDR2 is ANQGSEA. This CDR3 is built from 14 residues. The V and J ends lost 5 bases and 0 bases, in that order; junction bases with no gene match: 4. In nucleotides, the CDR3 is TGCAGCGTTTATCTAGCGGGAGTCTCCTACGAGCAGTACTTC. This codes for CSVYLAGVSYEQYF.

This clonotype showed up just a few times. The J gene is TRBJ2-3, the V gene TRBV10-2; D remains ambiguous. Germline V gene sequence: CDR1 WSHSY, CDR2 SAAADI. The CDR3 spans 12 residues. V was shortened by 7 bases and J by 5 bases, with 10 bases between the two germline ends. The CDR3 sequence: CASKVAVDTQYF. The DNA of the CDR3 is TGCGCCAGCAAGGTCGCAGTAGATACGCAGTATTTT.

This sequence joins TRBV4-3 and TRBJ1-2, with D tentatively TRBD1 (5 bases). V lost 1 base to trimming and J lost 5 bases, with 14 bases between them. This CDR3 contains 15 residues. The V gene's germline CDR1 is LGHNA and CDR2 YSLEER. The CDR3 is CASSQGDRLSYGYTF. Here the CDR3 DNA reads TGCGCCAGCAGCCAAGGGGACCGTCTTTCTTATGGCTACACCTTC.

V and J are TRBV9 and TRBJ2-1, with 10 nucleotides matching TRBD2. V lost 0 bases to trimming and J lost 8 bases; unmatched junction nucleotides: 8. Germline V lookup: CDR1 SGDLS, CDR2 YYNGEE. The CDR3 length is 16 residues. CDR3: CASSVGSSGSLDEQFF. The CDR3 DNA sequence: TGTGCCAGCAGCGTAGGTTCTAGCGGGAGTCTAGATGAGCAGTTCTTC.

This clonotype was seen more than once but under ten times. The CDR3, as DNA: TGTGCTAGTGGTTTGGTATACGACGGATATAATTCACCCCTCCACTTT. Translation: CASGLVYDGYNSPLHF. The rearrangement links TRBV12-5 to TRBJ1-6; D remains unclear. V shed 0 bases and J shed 4 bases, with 10 bases lying between them. Per the germline V gene, CDR1 is LGHNT and CDR2 is FRNRAP. The CDR3 contains 16 residues.

This clonotype was found a few times. The chain is built from TRBV27 and TRBJ2-7; the match to TRBD1 covers 8 bases. This CDR3 comprises 14 residues. Losses at the gene ends were 5 bases for V and 3 bases for J; bases not matched to a gene: 6. Germline V lookup: CDR1 MNHEY, CDR2 SMNVEV (reference sequence). The CDR3 loop is CASSHQGALYEQYF. CDR3 DNA sequence: TGTGCCAGCAGTCACCAGGGGGCCCTCTACGAGCAGTACTTC.

The chain recombines TRBV20-1 with TRBJ2-7; TRBD2 agrees at 14 bases. The CDR3 is 15 amino acids. CDR1 and CDR2 (germline): DFQATT, SNEGSKA (reference sequence). V was pared by 6 bases and J by 4 bases, with 8 bases of the junction left unmatched. The CDR3 DNA sequence: TGCAGTGCCCCTGGACTAGCGGGAGGACCTTACGAGCAGTACTTC. Its translation is CSAPGLAGGPYEQYF.